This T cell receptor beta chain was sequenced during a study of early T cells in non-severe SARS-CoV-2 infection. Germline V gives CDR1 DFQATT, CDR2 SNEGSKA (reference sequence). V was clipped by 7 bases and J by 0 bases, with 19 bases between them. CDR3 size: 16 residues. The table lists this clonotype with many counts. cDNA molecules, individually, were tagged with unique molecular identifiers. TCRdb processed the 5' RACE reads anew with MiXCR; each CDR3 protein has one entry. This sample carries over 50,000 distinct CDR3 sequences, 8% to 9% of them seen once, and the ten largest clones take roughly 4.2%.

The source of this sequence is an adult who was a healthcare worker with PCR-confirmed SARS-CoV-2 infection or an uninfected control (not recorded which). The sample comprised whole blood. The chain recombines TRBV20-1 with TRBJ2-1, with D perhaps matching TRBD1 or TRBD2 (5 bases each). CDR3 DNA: TGCAGTGTACAGACGGGGACCGGTAGCTCCTACAATGAGCAGTTCTTC. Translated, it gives CSVQTGTGSSYNEQFF.